One and the same sample provided the 24 T cell receptor beta chains below, sequenced in a study of blood T cell repertoires in COVID-19. The assay was immunoSEQ multiplex PCR, and TCRdb's table has in-frame clones only and misses some. Of some 160,000 clones listed, approximately 88% are singletons. Sequenced input: PBMCs or T cells enriched from blood (not recorded which). These receptors all stem from a woman aged 45-65 years who had recovered from COVID-19.

CDR3 bases: TGTGCCAGTATTAGGGGTTTCAATCAGCCCCAGCATTTT. It encodes CASIRGFNQPQHF. The genes are TRBV19 and TRBJ1-5; D possibly corresponds to TRBD1 (5 bases). Germline CDR1 and CDR2: LNHDA and SQIVND (reference sequence). This CDR3 region has 13 residues. With 7 bases removed from V and 3 bases from J, the gap between germline ends came to 10 bases.

V gene TRBV7-9 combines with J gene TRBJ2-5; no definite D call. CDR3 length equals 12 residues. The germline V and J ends were trimmed by 5 bases and 1 base, with 5 bases remaining between them. Germline V lookup: CDR1 SEHNR, CDR2 FQNEAQ (reference sequence). The CDR3 nucleotides read TGTGCCAGCAGCGACTCCCAAGAGACCCAGTACTTC. Translation: CASSDSQETQYF.

The rearrangement joins TRBV27 to TRBJ2-3, with a weak D call TRBD1 (6 bases). Germline-derived CDR1 and CDR2 are MNHEY and SMNVEV (reference sequence). The CDR3 contains 12 residues. V lost 6 bases and J lost 10, with 14 bases in between. CDR3 nucleotides: TGTGCCAGCAGCGATAGGGGGTTTGCGCAGTATTTT. This sequence encodes CASSDRGFAQYF.

This rearrangement joins TRBV9 to TRBJ2-5; TRBD1 might be the D (5 bases). V lost 0 bases and J 5 bases, leaving 8 bases between the germline ends. From germline, CDR1 is SGDLS and CDR2 YYNGEE. The CDR3 has 13 residues. The CDR3 sequence: CASSVGGAETQYF. Here the CDR3 DNA reads TGTGCCAGCAGCGTAGGGGGCGCGGAGACCCAGTACTTC.

This clone occurred a few times. The genes are TRBV7-2 and TRBJ1-6, with 8 bases lining up with TRBD1. V shed 10 bases and J 9 bases; nucleotides not matched to a gene: 11. The CDR3 covers 14 residues. In germline, CDR1 is SGHTA, CDR2 FQGNSA. Here the CDR3 DNA reads TGTGCCACCACTACCGGGACAGGAATTTCACCCCTCCACTTT. Its translation is CATTTGTGISPLHF.

The rearrangement joins TRBV5-1 to TRBJ2-2; 7 positions agree with TRBD1. This CDR3 spans 17 amino acids. CDR1 SGHRS and CDR2 YFSETQ come from the germline V gene. V dropped 3 bases and J dropped 4; count of bases not matched to a gene: 12. The CDR3 region has the DNA TGCGCCAGCAGCTCTTACAGGGGACGGGCTATCACCGGGGAGCTGTTTTTT. Amino acids: CASSSYRGRAITGELFF.

V gene TRBV6-4 combines with J gene TRBJ1-1; no firm D call. V was clipped by 3 bases and J by 1 base, with 6 bases between them. The CDR3 loop spans 13 amino acids. Germline CDR1 and CDR2: MRHNA and SNTAGT. The CDR3 region is CASSETENTEAFF. The DNA for the CDR3 is TGTGCCAGCAGTGAAACAGAGAACACTGAAGCTTTCTTT.

This chain connects TRBV7-8 to TRBJ1-6, with D tentatively TRBD1 (5 bases). Looked up from germline, CDR1 is SGHVS and CDR2 is FQNEAQ. The CDR3 has 14 residues. V lost 1 base and J 8 bases, leaving 9 bases between the germline ends. Written as DNA, the CDR3 is TGTGCCAGCAGCTTAGTTCCGGGGGATTCACCCCTCCACTTT. This encodes CASSLVPGDSPLHF.

The chain links TRBV7-2 to TRBJ2-1; the D gene is possibly TRBD2 (5 bases). V was pared by 0 bases and J by 9 bases, with 15 bases between. CDR3 length equals 15 residues. Germline V gene sequence: CDR1 SGHTA, CDR2 FQGNSA. CDR3 amino acids: CASSLAVGGLVEQFF. DNA for the CDR3: TGTGCCAGCAGCTTAGCGGTCGGCGGGCTGGTTGAGCAGTTCTTC.

The chain recombines TRBV5-4 with TRBJ2-1; weak D call: TRBD2 (7 bases). V was trimmed by 2 bases and J by 2 bases, leaving 11 bases between them. There are 15 residues in the CDR3. Germline CDR1 reads SGHNT; CDR2 reads YYREEE (reference sequence). CDR3 coding DNA: TGTGCCAGCAGCTTCCCGGGGGGCCCCTACAATGAGCAGTTCTTC. Translation gives CASSFPGGPYNEQFF.

This sequence joins TRBV19 and TRBJ1-2; D uncertain. Per germline, CDR1 LNHDA and CDR2 SQIVND (reference sequence). This CDR3 comprises 11 residues. The germline V and J ends were trimmed by 6 bases and 4 bases, with 6 bases remaining between them. CDR3 region: CASRQAYGYTF. CDR3 sequence (DNA): TGTGCCAGTAGGCAGGCCTATGGCTACACCTTC.

This chain connects TRBV4-3 to TRBJ1-1; D is unresolved. There are 15 residues in the CDR3. In germline, CDR1 is LGHNA, CDR2 YSLEER. Trimming pared 1 base from V and 0 bases from J, leaving 9 bases between. The chain's CDR3 is CASSQGAGLNTEAFF. CDR3 sequence (DNA): TGCGCCAGCAGCCAAGGTGCGGGCCTGAACACTGAAGCTTTCTTT.

V usage is TRBV9 and J usage is TRBJ2-1; a weak D match, TRBD1 (6 bases). Germline V gene sequence: CDR1 SGDLS, CDR2 YYNGEE. The germline V and J ends were trimmed by 0 bases and 5 bases, with 12 bases remaining between them. This CDR3 contains 15 residues. Written as DNA, the CDR3 is TGTGCCAGCAGCGTAGAAAAGGGGGTGAACAATGAGCAGTTCTTC. It encodes CASSVEKGVNNEQFF.

The genes are TRBV6-4 and TRBJ2-2; TRBD2 aligns across 11 bases. V lost 6 bases, J lost 0 bases, and 3 bases stayed unmatched. Germline V gene sequence: CDR1 MRHNA, CDR2 SNTAGT. CDR3 size: 16 residues. In DNA form, the CDR3 reads TGTGCCAGCAGAGGTAGCGGGGGGGCGAACACCGGGGAGCTGTTTTTT. The encoded protein is CASRGSGGANTGELFF.

The chain carries TRBV19 and TRBJ2-5; 7 bases agree with TRBD2. This CDR3 region has 15 residues. CDR1 and CDR2 (germline): LNHDA, SQIVND (reference sequence). Trimming took 5 bases from V and 4 from J; bases not matched to a gene: 10. This chain's CDR3 is CASSQMGSGGETQYF. The CDR3 DNA reads TGTGCCAGTAGTCAAATGGGGTCGGGGGGAGAGACCCAGTACTTC.

The chain joins TRBV7-8 to TRBJ1-3; TRBD1 is a possible D gene (5 bases). This CDR3 is 21 amino acids long. V dropped 5 bases and J dropped 4 bases, with 33 bases sitting between them. Germline V gene lookup returns CDR1 SGHVS and CDR2 FQNEAQ. The CDR3 reads CASSKRGDHDATGFRGNTIYF. Written as DNA, the CDR3 is TGTGCCAGCAGCAAACGGGGGGATCACGACGCGACTGGATTTCGGGGAAACACCATATATTTT.

The CDR3 spells CASSYPLVGGSPETQYF. The CDR3 DNA reads TGTGCCAGCAGCTACCCCTTAGTGGGGGGGAGTCCGGAGACCCAGTACTTC. The chain links TRBV13 to TRBJ2-5, with 7 bases lining up with TRBD2. Trimming at V came to 4 bases and at J to 5 bases, leaving 16 bases not matched to a gene. The CDR3 covers 17 residues. Looked up from germline, CDR1 is PRHDT and CDR2 is FYEKMQ (reference sequence).

This clone was counted a single time. This chain joins TRBV5-3 and TRBJ2-5, with 11 bases fitting TRBD1. TRBV5-3 is classed as an ORF, of uncertain function. The CDR3 is 16 residues long. Unmatched junction bases numbered 11, after V lost 5 bases and J lost 5 bases. The CDR3 loop reads CARRVPADRGPETQYF. Here the CDR3 DNA reads TGTGCCAGAAGGGTTCCGGCGGACAGGGGGCCGGAGACCCAGTACTTC.

This clone turned up a few times. This CDR3 is also generated by other DNA sequences in the sample. The chain carries TRBV5-6 and TRBJ1-1; D gene ambiguous. The V end was cut by 1 base, the J end by 1 base, with 5 bases between. Looked up from germline, CDR1 is SGHDT and CDR2 is YYEEEE. There are 13 residues in the CDR3. In nucleotides, the CDR3 is TGTGCCAGCAGCTTGCGAGGGAACACTGAAGCTTTCTTT. Translation: CASSLRGNTEAFF.

This clone was found a few times. The rearrangement uses TRBV11-3 and TRBJ2-3; 9 nucleotides match TRBD1. Germline trimming cut 1 base from V and 6 bases from J; bases unmatched to any gene: 11. The CDR3 length is 17 residues. Per the germline V gene, CDR1 is SGHNT and CDR2 is YENEEA. The chain's CDR3 is CASSLGTGAYGRDTQYF. The CDR3 DNA follows: TGTGCCAGCAGCTTAGGGACAGGGGCTTATGGTCGGGATACGCAGTATTTT.

The table lists this clone with a count of one. V and J are TRBV4-1 and TRBJ1-6, with 8 nucleotides matching TRBD1. Trimming took 4 bases from V and 7 from J; bases not matched to a gene: 9. CDR1 MGHRA and CDR2 YSYEKL come from the germline V gene. This CDR3 is 16 amino acids long. Here the CDR3 DNA reads TGCGCCAGCAGCCTATTCTCAGGGGGCACGAATTCACCCCTCCACTTT. Amino acid sequence: CASSLFSGGTNSPLHF.

This chain connects TRBV7-2 to TRBJ2-2; TRBD2 might be the D (5 bases). Germline CDR1 reads SGHTA; CDR2 reads FQGNSA. This CDR3 is 15 amino acids long. The V and J ends lost 4 bases and 5 bases respectively, with 14 bases between them. The CDR3 loop is CASSSRASGTGELFF. CDR3 bases: TGTGCCAGCAGCTCCCGGGCCTCGGGGACCGGGGAGCTGTTTTTT.

This sequence joins TRBV19 and TRBJ1-5; the D gene is possibly TRBD1 (6 bases). CDR1 and CDR2 (germline): LNHDA, SQIVND (reference sequence). V lost 5 bases and J 6 bases, leaving 17 bases between the germline ends. The CDR3 covers 15 residues. CDR3 coding DNA: TGTGCCAGTAGTTCCACCACGACAGGTTTTCAGCCCCAGCATTTT. Translated: CASSSTTTGFQPQHF.

This clone was counted a few times. The chain joins TRBV7-3 to TRBJ2-7; 14 positions match TRBD2. Unmatched junction bases numbered 2, after V lost 5 bases and J lost 2 bases. This CDR3 is 15 amino acids long. Germline CDR1 SGHTA, CDR2 FQGTGA. CDR3 protein: CASSEGLAGAYEQYF. CDR3 nucleotides: TGTGCCAGCAGCGAGGGACTAGCGGGGGCCTACGAGCAGTACTTC.